This T cell receptor beta chain derives from a study of cytomegalovirus exposure and HLA in healthy donors. The overall study: As an earlier analysis found, 150 million to 200 million T cells yielded approximately 110 million unique TCR beta sequences.

CDR3 length: 15 amino acids. From germline, CDR1 is MNHNS and CDR2 SASEGT. Primers included in the PCR were 60 Vbeta and 13 Jbeta primers. The repertoire was sequenced with immunoSEQ multiplex PCR; TCRdb's copy has only in-frame clones and lacks some. The sample gives 150,000 to 200,000 clones, approximately 80% of which show up once; around 3.6% is in the top ten. General study results and limits: Certain sequence variants were highly shared and formed a cluster, and this cluster was likely a sequencing artifact.

On this clone itself: Its antigen is not identified. At one of its ends the junction is not consistent with the germline gene, which may arise from a read error.

The source material was PBMCs. The clonotype comes from a man aged 35 to 55 in good health and CMV-seropositive. This chain connects TRBV6-1 to TRBJ2-1; 11 nucleotides match TRBD2. The CDR3 DNA follows: TGTGCCAGCAGGGAAGGACTAGCGGGTTTCAATGAGCAGTTCTTC. Amino acids: CASREGLAGFNEQFF.